This TCR beta chain is drawn from a study of Ad26.COV2.S vaccination and SARS-CoV-2 variants. Using immunoSEQ multiplex PCR, the repertoire was profiled, and TCRdb retains in-frame clones only, with some absent. This sample has 350,000 to 600,000 clones, with about nine tenths found just once. Treatment noted: roughly 19 received Ad26.COV2.S at low or high dose, single or two shots; 5 received placebo; per-sample allocation not given. Collection of samples fell on day 63 after the first vaccine or placebo injection. CDR1 is MNHNY, CDR2 SVGAGI, per germline (reference sequence). Trimming took off 2 bases at V and 2 bases at J, with 9 bases between the two ends. This CDR3 has 14 residues.

The material sequenced was peripheral blood, taken in a trial of Ad26.COV2.S vaccine versus placebo. This sequence was found in a person aged 18-65 years who received the Ad26.COV2.S COVID-19 vaccine or a placebo. This rearrangement joins TRBV6-6 to TRBJ2-5, with D perhaps matching TRBD1 (6 bases). The CDR3 spells CASSYTGSQETQYF. CDR3 bases: TGTGCCAGCAGTTACACAGGGTCTCAAGAGACCCAGTACTTC.